In this sample, the clone carrying this TCR beta chain turned up many times. Antigen: not known. A second roughly 6 to 11 cycle PCR used barcoded and J-beta primers. TCRdb ran MiXCR on the 5' RACE reads and lists one entry per CDR3 protein. Among 730,000 or so distinct CDR3 sequences listed, more than 40% were seen once. This record belongs to a study of blood T cells in healthy people across ages. Broader study findings: Shifts in expanded clonotypes may have been confounded by donor CMV status, which was unknown.

Trimming took 1 base from V and 0 from J, leaving 7 bases between them. In germline, CDR1 is SGHRS, CDR2 YFSETQ. The CDR3 totals 14 residues. Sequenced material: blood. The chain couples TRBV5-1 to TRBJ1-1; tentatively, D is TRBD1 (6 bases). This receptor was identified in a woman aged 55-70 years in good health. This CDR3 is CASSLTGLNTEAFF. In DNA form, the CDR3 reads TGCGCCAGCAGCTTGACAGGGTTGAACACTGAAGCTTTCTTT.